This T cell receptor beta chain originates from a study of T cells in Graves' hyperthyroidism and ophthalmopathy (dated by TCRdb to between 2019 and 2020). About the investigation overall: Peripheral blood was collected at initial diagnosis, before any treatment. TCR V-J signatures able to tell the groups apart were searched for in a discovery cohort of 100 patients, of whom under 45 had Graves' ophthalmopathy and around 57 had stable Graves' hyperthyroidism. An independent validation cohort of around 20 hyperthyroidism patients and some 15 patients who later progressed to ophthalmopathy tested prospective prediction of ophthalmopathy. The 75 to 100 discovery patients were divided at random into training and test sets in a 7:3 ratio. In addition, the study compared T-cell repertoires in thyroid tissue and in blood from about 6 Graves' hyperthyroidism patients. After sampling, hyperthyroidism patients received methimazole starting at 30 mg daily, and ophthalmopathy patients received high-dose intravenous methylprednisolone. According to the paper, TCR Vbeta CDR3 sequencing was carried out on some 130 peripheral blood samples, which came from 40 to 45 ophthalmopathy, 70 to 80 hyperthyroidism and 17 progressor patients.

The TCR beta CDR3 regions were amplified from RNA transcripts. The TCR CDR3 was subjected to a first round of RT-PCR using the HTBI primer set and the Qiagen OneStep RT-PCR kit. The libraries were constructed in a second round of multiplex PCR and then size-selected and purified. Sequencing of the libraries was done on an Illumina HiSeq2000 using paired-end 100 bp reads. The authors' pipeline ran thus. SOAPnuke was used to process the raw data, with reads discarded if the reads contained adapters or uncalled bases, had a mean Phred below 15, or lacked an exact constant-primer or identifier match. COPE v1.2.5 was used to merge high-quality paired reads, and clonotypes were defined as unique nucleotide sequences. MiTCR v1.1 was used to align clonotypes to the IMGT TRBV, TRBD and TRBJ reference segments. The analysis was restricted to V-J combinations with a frequency above 0.0001, which together covered about 99% of the repertoires. A TCS score was defined as the ratio of F50 (clonal expansion) to E x V (chaos), with BLOSUM62-based TCRdist applied between CDR3 peptides within each V-J. Welch's t-statistics and random forest reduced 450 to 600 V-J features to roughly 13, which were used in a naive Bayes classifier (R e1071). The public sequencing data were trimmed at Q25 with fastp and processed into clonotypes with MiXCR by TCRdb, which kept only in-frame beta chains. All rows with the same CDR3 protein become a single entry with the most common DNA and genes. What appears here as the V and J calls and clone size reflects TCRdb's work, not the paper's. This sample gives about 420,000 distinct CDR3 sequences in total; 15% to 18% of them show up just once. 12% to 15% of the sample lies in the top ten.

This clonotype showed up many times. Its antigen target is currently unknown. Base qualities are not recorded, but no much larger clone differs from it by a single base. Graves' hyperthyroidism was defined as stable when no progression to ophthalmopathy occurred over 18 months of follow-up. Hyperthyroidism patients were newly diagnosed, with disease duration under 2 months, and aged 18 to 65 years. Any patient with an uncontrolled infection, another autoimmune disease, pregnancy or lactation was excluded. Diagnoses were based on clinical symptoms, serum thyroxine and TRAb, thyroid ultrasound and orbital computed tomography. Ficoll-Paque density gradient centrifugation was used to isolate PBMCs from around 10 ml of fresh peripheral blood. Trizol reagent was used to extract total RNA, and RNA quality was then checked on an Agilent 2100 Bioanalyzer. Overall results and qualifications from the work: In validation, the model predicted progression to ophthalmopathy a median of roughly six months before onset, with roughly 70% sensitivity and roughly 77% specificity. In cross-validation, a model built on a 13 V-J signature told ophthalmopathy apart from stable hyperthyroidism with under 90% sensitivity and 81% to 82% specificity, and in testing the same model reached 80%/75%. Most expanded thyroid clonotypes (frequency above 0.001) were also detected in blood, a finding suggesting that blood repertoires may reflect thyroid immune responses. No statistical method was used to fix the sample size in advance, and group allocation was not hidden from the investigators.

Inclusive of the bounding cysteine and phenylalanine, the CDR3 is 14 residues long. The CDR3 DNA has 42 bases and is translated from base 1. V loses 0 bases at its end and J loses 0 bases; junction bases beyond the gene matches: 0. Based on the germline V gene (reference sequence), the CDR1 and CDR2 sequences are DFQATT and SNEGSKA. The chain links TRBV20-1 with TRBJ2-7; a stretch of 9 junction bases matches TRBD2. Sequencing was performed on blood. The sequence derives from a woman aged 18-29 years with Graves' hyperthyroidism. The CDR3 loop reads CSARDSGSSYEQYF. The nucleotide sequence is TGCAGTGCTAGAGATAGCGGGAGCTCCTACGAGCAGTACTTC.